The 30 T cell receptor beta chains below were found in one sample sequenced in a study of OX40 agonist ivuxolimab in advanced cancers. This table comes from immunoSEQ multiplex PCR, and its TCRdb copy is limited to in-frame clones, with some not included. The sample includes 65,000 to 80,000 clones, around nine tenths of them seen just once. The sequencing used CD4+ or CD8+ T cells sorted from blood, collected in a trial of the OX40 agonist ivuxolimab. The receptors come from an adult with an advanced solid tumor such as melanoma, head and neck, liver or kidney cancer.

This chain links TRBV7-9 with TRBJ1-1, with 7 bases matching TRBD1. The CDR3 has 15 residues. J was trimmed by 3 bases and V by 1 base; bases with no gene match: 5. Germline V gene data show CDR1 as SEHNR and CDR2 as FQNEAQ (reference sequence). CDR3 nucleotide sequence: TGTGCCAGCAGCTTAGGTGACAGGGTCGACACTGAAGCTTTCTTT. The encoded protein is CASSLGDRVDTEAFF.

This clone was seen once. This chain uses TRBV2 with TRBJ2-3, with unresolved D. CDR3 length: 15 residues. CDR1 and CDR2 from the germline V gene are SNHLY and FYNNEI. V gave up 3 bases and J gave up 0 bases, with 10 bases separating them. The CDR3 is CASSDRVTSTDTQYF. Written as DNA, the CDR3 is TGTGCCAGCAGTGACAGAGTAACTAGCACAGATACGCAGTATTTT.

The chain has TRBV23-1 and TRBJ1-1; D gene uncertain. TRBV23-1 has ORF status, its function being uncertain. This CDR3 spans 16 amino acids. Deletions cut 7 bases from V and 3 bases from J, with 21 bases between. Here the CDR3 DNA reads TGCGCCAGCAATGAGCCTGGGAGGACCCCAGACACTGAAGCTTTCTTT. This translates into CASNEPGRTPDTEAFF.

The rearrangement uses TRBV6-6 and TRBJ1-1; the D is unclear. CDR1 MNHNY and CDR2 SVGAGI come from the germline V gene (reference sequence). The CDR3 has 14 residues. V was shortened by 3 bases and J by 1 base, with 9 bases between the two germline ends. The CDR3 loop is CASSYTGGNTEAFF. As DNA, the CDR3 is TGTGCCAGCAGTTATACTGGTGGGAACACTGAAGCTTTCTTT.

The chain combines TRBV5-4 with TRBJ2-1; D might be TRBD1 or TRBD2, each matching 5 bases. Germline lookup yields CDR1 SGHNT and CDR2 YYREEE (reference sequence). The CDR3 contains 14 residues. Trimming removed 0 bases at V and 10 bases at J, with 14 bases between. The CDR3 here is CASSLVTARDEQFF. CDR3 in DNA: TGTGCCAGCAGCTTGGTAACCGCTAGGGACGAGCAGTTCTTC.

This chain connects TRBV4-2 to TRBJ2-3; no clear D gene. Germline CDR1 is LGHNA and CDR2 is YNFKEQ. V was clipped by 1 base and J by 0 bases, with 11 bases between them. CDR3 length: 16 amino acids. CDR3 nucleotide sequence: TGTGCCAGCAGCCAAGGAGAGCCTTCTAGCACAGATACGCAGTATTTT. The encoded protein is CASSQGEPSSTDTQYF.

CDR3 bases: TGTGCCAGCAGCCTTTACTCGGGACTAGGAAAGAACGAGCAGTACTTC. As protein: CASSLYSGLGKNEQYF. The rearrangement joins TRBV21-1 to TRBJ2-5; the DNA was not used to check the table's D call, TRBD2. The J call may be faulty, since TRBJ2-7 better matches the DNA end. TRBV21-1 is a pseudogene segment. The CDR3 runs 16 residues.

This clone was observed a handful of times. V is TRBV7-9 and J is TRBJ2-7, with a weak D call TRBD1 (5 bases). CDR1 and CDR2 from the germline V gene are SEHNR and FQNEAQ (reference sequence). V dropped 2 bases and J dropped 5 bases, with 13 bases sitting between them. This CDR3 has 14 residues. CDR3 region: CASSLYQGINEQYF. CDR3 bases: TGTGCCAGCAGCTTATACCAGGGTATCAACGAGCAGTACTTC.

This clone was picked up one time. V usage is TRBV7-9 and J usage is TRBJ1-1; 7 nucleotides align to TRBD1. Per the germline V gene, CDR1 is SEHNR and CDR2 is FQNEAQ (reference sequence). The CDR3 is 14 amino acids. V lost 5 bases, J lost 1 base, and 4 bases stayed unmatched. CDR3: CASSRTGENTEAFF. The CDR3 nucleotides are TGTGCCAGCAGCCGGACAGGTGAGAACACTGAAGCTTTCTTT.

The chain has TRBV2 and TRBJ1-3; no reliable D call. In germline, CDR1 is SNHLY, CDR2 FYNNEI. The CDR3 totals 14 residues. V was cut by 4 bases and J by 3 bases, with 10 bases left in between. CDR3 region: CASSVGSVGNTIYF. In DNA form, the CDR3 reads TGTGCCAGCAGTGTTGGGTCCGTTGGAAACACCATATATTTT. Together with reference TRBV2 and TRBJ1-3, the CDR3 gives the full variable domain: EPEVTQTPSHQVTQMGQEVILRCVPISNHLYFYWYRQILGQKVEFLVSFYNNEISEKSEIFDDQFSVERPDGSNFTLKIRSTKLEDSAMYFCASSVGSVGNTIYFGEGSWLTVV.

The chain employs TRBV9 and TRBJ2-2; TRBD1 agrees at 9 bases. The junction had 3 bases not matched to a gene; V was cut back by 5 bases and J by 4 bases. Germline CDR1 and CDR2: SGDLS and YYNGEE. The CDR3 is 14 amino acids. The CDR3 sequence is CASRSTGGTGELFF. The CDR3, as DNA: TGTGCCAGCAGGTCGACAGGGGGCACCGGGGAGCTGTTTTTT.

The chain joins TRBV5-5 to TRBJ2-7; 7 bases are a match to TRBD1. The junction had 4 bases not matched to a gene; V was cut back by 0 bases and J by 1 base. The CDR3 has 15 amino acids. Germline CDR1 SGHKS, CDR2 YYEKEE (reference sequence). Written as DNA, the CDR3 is TGTGCCAGCAGCTTGGACAGGGGTCCGTCCTACGAGCAGTACTTC. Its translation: CASSLDRGPSYEQYF. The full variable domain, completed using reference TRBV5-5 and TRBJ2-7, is DAGVTQSPTHLIKTRGQQVTLRCSPISGHKSVSWYQQVLGQGPQFIFQYYEKEERGRGNFPDRFSARQFPNYSSELNVNALLLGDSALYLCASSLDRGPSYEQYFGPGTRLTVT.

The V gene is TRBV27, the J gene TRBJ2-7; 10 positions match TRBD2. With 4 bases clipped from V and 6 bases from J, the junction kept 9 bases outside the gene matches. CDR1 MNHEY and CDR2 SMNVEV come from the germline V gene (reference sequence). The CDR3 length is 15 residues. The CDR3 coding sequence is TGTGCCAGCAGTTCGCTGAGCGGGGGGGCCCGCGAGCAGTACTTC. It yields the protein CASSSLSGGAREQYF.

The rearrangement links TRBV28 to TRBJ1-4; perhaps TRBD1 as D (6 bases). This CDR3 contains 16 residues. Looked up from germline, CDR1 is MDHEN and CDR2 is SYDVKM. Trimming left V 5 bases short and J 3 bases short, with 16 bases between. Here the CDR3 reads CASSTPRGFANEKLFF. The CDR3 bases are TGTGCCAGCAGTACACCAAGGGGGTTTGCTAATGAAAAACTGTTTTTT.

CDR3 bases: TGTGCCAGCAGCTTAGCAGCGGGAGGTTCGTACGAGCAGTACTTC. The encoded protein is CASSLAAGGSYEQYF. The genes are TRBV7-3 and TRBJ2-7; 9 nucleotides match TRBD2. CDR1 and CDR2 from the germline V gene are SGHTA and FQGTGA. The CDR3 length is 15 residues. Losses at the gene ends were 2 bases for V and 4 bases for J; bases not matched to a gene: 6.

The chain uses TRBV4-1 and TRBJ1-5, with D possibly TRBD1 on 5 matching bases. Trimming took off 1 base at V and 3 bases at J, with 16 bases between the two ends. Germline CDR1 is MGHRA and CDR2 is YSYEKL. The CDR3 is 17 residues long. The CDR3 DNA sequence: TGCGCCAGCAGCCAAGGATACGGAGGGGACTACAATCAGCCCCAGCATTTT. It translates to CASSQGYGGDYNQPQHF.

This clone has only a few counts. CDR3 nucleotide sequence: TGTGCCAGCTCACCCCTCGGACTAGCGGTCACCGGGGAGCTGTTTTTT. Amino acid sequence: CASSPLGLAVTGELFF. The J gene is TRBJ2-2, the V gene TRBV18; 10 bases map to TRBD2. J was trimmed by 4 bases and V by 3 bases; bases with no gene match: 5. This CDR3 spans 16 amino acids. CDR1 and CDR2 (germline): KGHSH, LQKENI.

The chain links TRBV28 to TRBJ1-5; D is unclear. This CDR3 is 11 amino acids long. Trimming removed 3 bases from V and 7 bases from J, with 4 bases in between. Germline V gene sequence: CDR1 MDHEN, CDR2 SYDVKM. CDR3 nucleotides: TGTGCCAGCAGTTTTCACCAGCCCCAGCATTTT. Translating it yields CASSFHQPQHF.

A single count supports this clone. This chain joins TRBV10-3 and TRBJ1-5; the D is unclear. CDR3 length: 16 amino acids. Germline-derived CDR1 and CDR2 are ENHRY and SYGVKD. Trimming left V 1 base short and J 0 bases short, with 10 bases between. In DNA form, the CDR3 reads TGTGCCATCAGTGAGTGGGCTCCCTATAGCAATCAGCCCCAGCATTTT. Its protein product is CAISEWAPYSNQPQHF.

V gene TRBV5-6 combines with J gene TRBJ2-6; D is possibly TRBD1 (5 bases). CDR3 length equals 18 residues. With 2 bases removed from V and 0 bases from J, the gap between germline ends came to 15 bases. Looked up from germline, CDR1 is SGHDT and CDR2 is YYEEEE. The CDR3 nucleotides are TGTGCCAGCAGCTTAATGGGGCTGGGCCACTCTGGGGCCAACGTCCTGACTTTC. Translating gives CASSLMGLGHSGANVLTF.

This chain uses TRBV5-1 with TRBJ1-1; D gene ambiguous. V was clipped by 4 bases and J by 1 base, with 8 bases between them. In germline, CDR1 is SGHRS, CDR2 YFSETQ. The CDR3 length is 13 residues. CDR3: CASSPWKNTEAFF. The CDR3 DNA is TGCGCCAGCAGCCCCTGGAAGAACACTGAAGCTTTCTTT.

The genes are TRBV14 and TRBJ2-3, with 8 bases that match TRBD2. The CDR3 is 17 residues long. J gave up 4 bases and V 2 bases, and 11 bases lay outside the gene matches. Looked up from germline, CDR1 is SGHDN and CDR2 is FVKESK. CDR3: CASSQRTSYPSPDTQYF. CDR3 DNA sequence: TGTGCCAGCAGCCAACGGACTAGCTACCCTTCTCCAGATACGCAGTATTTT.

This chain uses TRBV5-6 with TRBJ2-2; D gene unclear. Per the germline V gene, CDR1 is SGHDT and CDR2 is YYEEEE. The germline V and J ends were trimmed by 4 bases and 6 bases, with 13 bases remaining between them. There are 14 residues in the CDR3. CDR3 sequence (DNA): TGTGCCAGCAGCCCCGATGTGGTACCCGGGGAGCTGTTTTTT. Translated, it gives CASSPDVVPGELFF.

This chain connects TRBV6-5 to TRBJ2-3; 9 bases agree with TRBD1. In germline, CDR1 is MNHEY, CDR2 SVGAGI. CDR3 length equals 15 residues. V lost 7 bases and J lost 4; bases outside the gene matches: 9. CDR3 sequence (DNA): TGTGCCAGCACCCGACTTGGACAGGGGTCAGATACGCAGTATTTT. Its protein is CASTRLGQGSDTQYF.

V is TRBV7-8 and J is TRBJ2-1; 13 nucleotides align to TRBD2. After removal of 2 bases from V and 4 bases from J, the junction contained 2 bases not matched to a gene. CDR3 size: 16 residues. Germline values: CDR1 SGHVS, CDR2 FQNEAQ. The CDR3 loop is CASSLMTSGRYNEQFF. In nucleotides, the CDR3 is TGTGCCAGCAGCTTAATGACTAGCGGGAGGTACAATGAGCAGTTCTTC.

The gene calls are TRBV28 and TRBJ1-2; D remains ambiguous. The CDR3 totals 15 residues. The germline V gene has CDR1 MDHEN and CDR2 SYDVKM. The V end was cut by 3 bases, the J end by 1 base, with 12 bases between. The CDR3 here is CASSFQSAFNYGYTF. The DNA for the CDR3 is TGTGCCAGCAGTTTTCAGTCCGCCTTTAACTATGGCTACACCTTC.

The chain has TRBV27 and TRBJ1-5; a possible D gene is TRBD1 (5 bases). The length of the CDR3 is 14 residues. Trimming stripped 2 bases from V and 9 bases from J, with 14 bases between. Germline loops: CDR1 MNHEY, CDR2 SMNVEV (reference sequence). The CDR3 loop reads CASSLSPVQGPQHF. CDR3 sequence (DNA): TGTGCCAGCAGTTTAAGTCCAGTGCAGGGGCCCCAGCATTTT.

DNA for the CDR3: TGTGCCATCAGTGAAGCTCCAAGCTCCTACGAGCAGTACTTC. Translation: CAISEAPSSYEQYF. The chain links TRBV10-3 to TRBJ2-7; D remains ambiguous. This CDR3 spans 14 amino acids. The ends were cut back, 3 bases at V and 0 bases at J, with 9 bases in the middle. Looked up from germline, CDR1 is ENHRY and CDR2 is SYGVKD.

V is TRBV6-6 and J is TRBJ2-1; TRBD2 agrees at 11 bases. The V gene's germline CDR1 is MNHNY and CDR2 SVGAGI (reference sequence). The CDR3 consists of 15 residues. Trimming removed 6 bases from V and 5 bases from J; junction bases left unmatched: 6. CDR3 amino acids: CASRPLAGGDNEQFF. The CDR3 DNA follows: TGTGCCAGCAGGCCTCTAGCGGGAGGTGACAATGAGCAGTTCTTC.

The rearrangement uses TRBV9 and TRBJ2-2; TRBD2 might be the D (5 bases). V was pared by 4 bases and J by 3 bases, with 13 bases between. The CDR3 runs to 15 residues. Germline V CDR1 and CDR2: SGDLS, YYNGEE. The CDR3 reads CASSYLATDTGELFF. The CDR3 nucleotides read TGTGCCAGCAGCTACCTAGCCACGGACACCGGGGAGCTGTTTTTT.